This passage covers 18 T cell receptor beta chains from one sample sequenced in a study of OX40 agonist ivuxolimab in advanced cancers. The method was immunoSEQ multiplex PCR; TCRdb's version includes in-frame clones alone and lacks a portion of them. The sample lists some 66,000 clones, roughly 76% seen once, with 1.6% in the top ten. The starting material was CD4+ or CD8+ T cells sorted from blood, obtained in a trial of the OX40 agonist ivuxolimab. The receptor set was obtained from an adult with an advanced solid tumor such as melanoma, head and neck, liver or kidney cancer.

CDR3 coding DNA: TGTGCCAGTAGTACCCCGTCCGGGGTCTACAATGAGCAGTTCTTC. Translated: CASSTPSGVYNEQFF. The chain is built from TRBV19 and TRBJ2-1, with D tentatively TRBD2 (5 bases). Trimming stripped 4 bases from V and 3 bases from J, with 13 bases between. The CDR3 loop spans 15 amino acids. The germline V gene has CDR1 LNHDA and CDR2 SQIVND (reference sequence).

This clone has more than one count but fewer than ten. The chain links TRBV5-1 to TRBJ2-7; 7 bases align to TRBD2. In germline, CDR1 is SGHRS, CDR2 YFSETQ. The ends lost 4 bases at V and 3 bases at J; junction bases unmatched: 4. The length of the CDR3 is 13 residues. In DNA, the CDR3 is TGCGCCAGCAGCCTATGGGGGGGCTACGAGCAGTACTTC. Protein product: CASSLWGGYEQYF.

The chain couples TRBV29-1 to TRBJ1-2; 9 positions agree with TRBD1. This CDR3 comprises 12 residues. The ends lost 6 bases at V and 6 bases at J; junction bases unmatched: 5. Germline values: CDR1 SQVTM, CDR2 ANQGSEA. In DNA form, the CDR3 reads TGCAGCGTCGATAGGACAGGGGATGGCTACACCTTC. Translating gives CSVDRTGDGYTF.

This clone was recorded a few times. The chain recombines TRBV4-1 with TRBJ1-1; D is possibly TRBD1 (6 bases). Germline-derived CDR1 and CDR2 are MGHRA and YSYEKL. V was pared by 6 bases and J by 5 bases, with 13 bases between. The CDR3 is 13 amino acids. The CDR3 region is CASRVQGITEAFF. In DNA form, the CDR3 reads TGCGCCAGCAGGGTACAGGGTATAACTGAAGCTTTCTTT.

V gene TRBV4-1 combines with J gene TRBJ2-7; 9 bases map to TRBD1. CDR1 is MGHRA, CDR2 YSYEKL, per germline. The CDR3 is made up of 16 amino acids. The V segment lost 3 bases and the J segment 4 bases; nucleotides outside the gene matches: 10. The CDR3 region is CASSQATGGGVYEQYF. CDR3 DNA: TGCGCCAGCAGCCAGGCGACAGGGGGGGGAGTATACGAGCAGTACTTC.

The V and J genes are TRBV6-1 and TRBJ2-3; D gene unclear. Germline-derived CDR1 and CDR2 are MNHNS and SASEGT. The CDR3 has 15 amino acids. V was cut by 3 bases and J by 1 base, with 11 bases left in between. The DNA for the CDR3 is TGTGCCAGCAGTGAGGTGTGGGCCCGCACAGATACGCAGTATTTT. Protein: CASSEVWARTDTQYF.

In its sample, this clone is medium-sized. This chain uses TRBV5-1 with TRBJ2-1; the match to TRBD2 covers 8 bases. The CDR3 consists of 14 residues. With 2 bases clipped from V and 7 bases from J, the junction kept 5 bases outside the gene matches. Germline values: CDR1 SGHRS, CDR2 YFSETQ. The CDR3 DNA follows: TGCGCCAGCAGCTTACGGGGGGGCGAAAATGAGCAGTTCTTC. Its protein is CASSLRGGENEQFF.

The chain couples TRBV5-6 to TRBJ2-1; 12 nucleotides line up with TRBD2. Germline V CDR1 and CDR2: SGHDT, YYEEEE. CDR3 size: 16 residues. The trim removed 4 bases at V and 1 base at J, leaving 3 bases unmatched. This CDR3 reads CASSLGLAGSYNEQFF. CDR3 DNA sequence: TGTGCCAGCAGCCTGGGACTAGCGGGTTCCTACAATGAGCAGTTCTTC. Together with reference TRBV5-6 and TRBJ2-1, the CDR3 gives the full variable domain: DAGVTQSPTHLIKTRGQQVTLRCSPKSGHDTVSWYQQALGQGPQFIFQYYEEEERQRGNFPDRFSGHQFPNYSSELNVNALLLGDSALYLCASSLGLAGSYNEQFFGPGTRLTVL.

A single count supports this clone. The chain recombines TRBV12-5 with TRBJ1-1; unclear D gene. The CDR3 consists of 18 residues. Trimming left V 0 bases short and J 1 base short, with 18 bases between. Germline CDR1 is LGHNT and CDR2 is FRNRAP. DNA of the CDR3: TGTGCTAGTGGTTTGGTCCCGTGGGCGGCAGGAAAGAACACTGAAGCTTTCTTT. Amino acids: CASGLVPWAAGKNTEAFF.

CDR3 loop: CASSLGFPNSPLHF. CDR3 in DNA: TGTGCCAGCAGCTTAGGTTTTCCTAATTCACCCCTCCACTTT. The V and J genes are TRBV11-2 and TRBJ1-6; D is unresolved. The CDR3 runs to 14 residues. Germline-derived CDR1 and CDR2 are SGHAT and FQNNGV. V was trimmed by 1 base and J by 6 bases, leaving 7 bases between them.

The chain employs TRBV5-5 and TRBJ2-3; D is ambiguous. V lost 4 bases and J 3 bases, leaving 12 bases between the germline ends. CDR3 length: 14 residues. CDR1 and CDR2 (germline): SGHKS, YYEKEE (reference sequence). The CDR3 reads CASSINFGTDTQYF. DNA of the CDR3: TGTGCCAGCAGCATAAACTTTGGGACAGATACGCAGTATTTT.

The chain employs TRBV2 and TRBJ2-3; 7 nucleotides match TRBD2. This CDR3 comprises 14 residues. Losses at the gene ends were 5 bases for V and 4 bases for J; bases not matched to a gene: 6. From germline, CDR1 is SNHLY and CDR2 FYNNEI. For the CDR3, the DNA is TGTGCCAGCAGTCAAGGTGGGAGGGCAGATACGCAGTATTTT. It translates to CASSQGGRADTQYF.

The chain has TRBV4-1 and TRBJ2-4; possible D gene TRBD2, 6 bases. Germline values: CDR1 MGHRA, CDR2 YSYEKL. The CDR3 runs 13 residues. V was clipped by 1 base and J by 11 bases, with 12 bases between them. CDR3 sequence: CASSQGRDSVQYF. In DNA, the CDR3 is TGCGCCAGCAGCCAAGGCCGGGACTCCGTTCAGTACTTC.

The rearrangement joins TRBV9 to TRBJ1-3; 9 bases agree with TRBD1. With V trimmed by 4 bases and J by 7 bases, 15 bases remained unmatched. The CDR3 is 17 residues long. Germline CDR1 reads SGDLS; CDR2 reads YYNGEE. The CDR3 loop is CASSPRLRPGTGNTIYF. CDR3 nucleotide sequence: TGTGCCAGCAGCCCAAGACTCCGTCCCGGGACAGGGAACACCATATATTTT. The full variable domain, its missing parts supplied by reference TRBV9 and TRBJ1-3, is DSGVTQTPKHLITATGQRVTLRCSPRSGDLSVYWYQQSLDQGLQFLIQYYNGEERAKGNILERFSAQQFPDLHSELNLSSLELGDSALYFCASSPRLRPGTGNTIYFGEGSWLTVV.

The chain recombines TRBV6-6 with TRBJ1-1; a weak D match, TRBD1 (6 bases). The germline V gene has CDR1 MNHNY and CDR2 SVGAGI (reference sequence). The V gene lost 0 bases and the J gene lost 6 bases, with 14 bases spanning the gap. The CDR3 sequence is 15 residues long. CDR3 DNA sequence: TGTGCCAGCAGTTACTCGACCGGCGGACAGCCTGAAGCTTTCTTT. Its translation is CASSYSTGGQPEAFF.

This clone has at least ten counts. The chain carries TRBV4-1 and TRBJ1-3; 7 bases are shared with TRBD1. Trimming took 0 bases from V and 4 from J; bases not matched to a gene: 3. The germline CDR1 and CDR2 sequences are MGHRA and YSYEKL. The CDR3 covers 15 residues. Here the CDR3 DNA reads TGCGCCAGCAGCCAAGACGACAGGGTCGGAAACACCATATATTTT. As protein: CASSQDDRVGNTIYF.

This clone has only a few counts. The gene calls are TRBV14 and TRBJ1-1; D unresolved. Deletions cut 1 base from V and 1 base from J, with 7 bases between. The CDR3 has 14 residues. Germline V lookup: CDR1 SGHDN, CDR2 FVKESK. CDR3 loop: CASSQGARNTEAFF. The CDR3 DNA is TGTGCCAGCAGCCAAGGGGCCCGGAACACTGAAGCTTTCTTT.

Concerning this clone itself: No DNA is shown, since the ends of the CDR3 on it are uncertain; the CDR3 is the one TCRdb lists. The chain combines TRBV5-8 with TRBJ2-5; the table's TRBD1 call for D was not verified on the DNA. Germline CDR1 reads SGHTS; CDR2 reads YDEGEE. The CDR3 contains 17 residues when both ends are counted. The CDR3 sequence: CASSFLWDRGFRETQYF.